This T cell receptor beta chain was found in a study of shared clonotypes between healthy human individuals. As for this clone: Its antigen is unidentified.

Study-level points and caveats: Among the subsets, naive ones generally showed larger estimated richness than memory ones. It was only blood that was sampled, and tissue repertoires likely differ. A handful of donors held about 5% of naive CD4 clonotypes in common.

For each subset, genomic DNA was distributed in equal portions over several immunoSEQ plates. Sequenced by immunoSEQ multiplex PCR; TCRdb stores in-frame clones only, minus some. The sample has more than 1.2 million clones, about 98.5% seen once. The clonotype comes from a man aged 25 to 45 in good health. Specimen: naive CD4+ T cells sorted from blood. Subset reported: CD45RA+ positively selected.

CDR3: CASSVDVSETQYF. The CDR3 coding sequence is TGTGCCAGCAGCGTAGATGTCTCGGAGACCCAGTACTTC. The rearrangement uses TRBV9 and TRBJ2-5, with no clear D. V was cut by 0 bases and J by 5 bases, with 8 bases left in between. CDR3 length: 13 amino acids. Germline values: CDR1 SGDLS, CDR2 YYNGEE.